Here is one TCR beta chain with its context. Time point here: peripheral blood 6 weeks after treatment start. The sample belongs to a study of PD-L1 blockade in urothelial cancer. The data were produced by immunoSEQ multiplex PCR, yet TCRdb's version contains in-frame clones alone and is incomplete. The data hold about 120,000 clones, with roughly 88% observed a single time. V lost 5 bases, J lost 5 bases, and 11 bases stayed unmatched. In germline, CDR1 is SGHAT, CDR2 FQNNGV. The CDR3 has 15 amino acids. The chain joins TRBV11-2 to TRBJ1-1; TRBD1 matches at 7 bases. The sequence was collected from a man aged 50-60 years with urothelial cancer. The source was PBMCs, collected around atezolizumab (anti-PD-L1) treatment. CDR3 in amino acids: CASSTRTGFLTEAFF. The CDR3 coding sequence is TGTGCCAGCAGCACCCGGACAGGTTTTTTGACTGAAGCTTTCTTT.